This T cell receptor beta chain originates from a study of T cells in Graves' hyperthyroidism and ophthalmopathy (dated by TCRdb to the late 2010s). About the study as a whole: Peripheral blood samples were taken at the time of initial diagnosis, prior to any treatment. TCR V-J signatures able to tell the groups apart were searched for in a discovery cohort of around 95 patients, of whom over 40 had Graves' ophthalmopathy and roughly 57 had stable Graves' hyperthyroidism. An independent validation cohort of about 19 hyperthyroidism patients and 17 patients who later progressed to ophthalmopathy tested prospective prediction of ophthalmopathy. The roughly 91 discovery patients were randomly divided into training and test sets at a 7:3 ratio. The study also compared thyroid tissue and blood T-cell repertoires from roughly 6 Graves' hyperthyroidism patients. After sampling, hyperthyroidism patients received methimazole starting at 30 mg daily, and ophthalmopathy patients received high-dose intravenous methylprednisolone. According to the paper, TCR Vbeta CDR3 sequencing was carried out on 135 peripheral blood samples, which came from fewer than 50 ophthalmopathy, some 73 hyperthyroidism and 17 progressor patients. The full study reports these points: Sample size was not statistically predetermined, and blinding of investigators to group allocation was not performed. Most expanded thyroid clonotypes (frequency above 0.001) were also found in blood, which suggests that blood repertoires may mirror thyroid immune responses. During validation, the model predicted progression to ophthalmopathy a median of roughly six months ahead of onset, with 70.59% sensitivity and 72.22% specificity. In cross-validation, a model built on a 13 V-J signature told ophthalmopathy apart from stable hyperthyroidism with about 90% sensitivity and 81% to 82% specificity, and in testing the same model reached 80%/75%.

The TCR beta CDR3 regions were amplified from the RNA transcripts. For the first round of RT-PCR on the TCR CDR3, the HTBI primer set was used together with the Qiagen OneStep RT-PCR kit. A second multiplex PCR round built the libraries, followed by size selection and purification. Sequencing of the libraries was done on an Illumina HiSeq2000 using paired-end 100 bp reads. In the paper's pipeline: SOAPnuke was used to process the raw data, throwing out any read that contained adapters or uncalled bases, had a mean Phred below 15, or lacked an exact constant-primer or identifier match. COPE v1.2.5 was used to merge high-quality paired reads, and clonotypes were defined as unique nucleotide sequences. MiTCR v1.1 was used to align the clonotypes against IMGT TRBV, TRBD and TRBJ reference segments. Analysis was restricted to V-J combinations with a frequency above 0.0001, which covered 98% to 99.2% of repertoires. The TCS score was defined as the ratio of F50 (clonal expansion) to E x V (chaos), calculated using BLOSUM62-based TCRdist between CDR3 peptides within each V-J. Welch's t-statistics and random forest reduced roughly 530 V-J features to some 14, which were used in a naive Bayes classifier (R e1071). Using fastp trimming at Q25 and MiXCR clonotype assembly, TCRdb reanalyzed the public sequencing data and kept in-frame beta chains. Entries that share a CDR3 protein sequence are merged under the most common genes and DNA. It is TCRdb's table, rather than the study itself, that gives the V and J calls and clone size. The sample table contains hundreds of thousands of distinct CDR3 sequences; only one count was recorded for about 14% of them. The leading ten clones occupy approximately 12% of the sample.

Comment on this clonotype: Its antigen remains unidentified. Base quality data are lacking; no much larger clone is found one base away.

Ophthalmopathy patients had moderately to severely active disease, with a Clinical Activity Score of 3 or more, a NOSPECS grade of 4 or more, and a disease duration of less than 3 months. Any patient with an uncontrolled infection, another autoimmune disease, pregnancy or lactation was excluded. Diagnoses were based on clinical symptoms, serum thyroxine and TRAb, thyroid ultrasound and orbital computed tomography. Ficoll-Paque density gradient centrifugation was used to isolate PBMCs from approximately 10 ml of fresh peripheral blood. Total RNA was extracted with Trizol reagent, and quality was checked on an Agilent 2100 Bioanalyzer. Reading the germline V gene gives CDR1 SGHRS and CDR2 YFSETQ. At the junction V is shortened by 0 bases and J by 5 bases; bases outside the gene matches: 4. Its CDR3 holds 15 amino acids, cysteine through phenylalanine. Kept here is only the CDR3 DNA, which spans 45 bases and is read in frame from base 1.

This TCR was recovered from a woman aged 45-60 years with Graves' ophthalmopathy. The rearrangement joined TRBV5-1 to TRBJ1-4; TRBD1 matches 7 bases in the middle. Sequencing was done on a sample of blood. The CDR3 protein sequence reads: CASSLEGQPNEKLFF. The DNA sequence is as follows: TGCGCCAGCAGCTTGGAGGGACAGCCGAATGAAAAACTGTTTTTT.